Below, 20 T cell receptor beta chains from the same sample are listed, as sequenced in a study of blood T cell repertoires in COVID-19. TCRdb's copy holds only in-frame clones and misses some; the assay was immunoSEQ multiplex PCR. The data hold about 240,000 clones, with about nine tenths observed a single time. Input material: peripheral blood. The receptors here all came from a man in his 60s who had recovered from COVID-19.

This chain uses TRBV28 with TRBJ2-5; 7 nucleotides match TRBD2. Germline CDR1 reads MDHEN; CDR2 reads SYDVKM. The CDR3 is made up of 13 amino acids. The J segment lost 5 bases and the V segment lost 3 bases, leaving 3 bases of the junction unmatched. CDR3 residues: CASSLGGWETQYF. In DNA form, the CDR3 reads TGTGCCAGCAGTTTGGGGGGGTGGGAGACCCAGTACTTC.

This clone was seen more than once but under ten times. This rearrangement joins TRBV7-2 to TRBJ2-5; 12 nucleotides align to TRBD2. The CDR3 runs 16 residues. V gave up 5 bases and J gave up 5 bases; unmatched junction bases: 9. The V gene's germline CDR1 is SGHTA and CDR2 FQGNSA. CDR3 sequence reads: CASSPRLAGAGETQYF. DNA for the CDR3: TGTGCCAGCAGCCCAAGACTAGCGGGGGCGGGTGAGACCCAGTACTTC.

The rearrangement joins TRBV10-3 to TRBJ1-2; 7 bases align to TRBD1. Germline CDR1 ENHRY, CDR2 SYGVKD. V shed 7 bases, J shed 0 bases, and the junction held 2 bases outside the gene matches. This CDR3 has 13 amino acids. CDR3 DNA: TGTGCCATCACGGGACAGCCTAACTATGGCTACACCTTC. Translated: CAITGQPNYGYTF.

Here the CDR3 reads CASSYAGRHQPQHF. As DNA, the CDR3 is TGTGCCAGCAGTTACGCTGGTCGACACCAGCCCCAGCATTTT. The J gene is TRBJ1-5, the V gene TRBV6-2 or TRBV6-3, with unresolved D. The CDR3 has 14 amino acids. V lost 2 bases and J 7 bases, leaving 12 bases between the germline ends. Looked up from germline, CDR1 is MNHEY and CDR2 is SVGEGT.

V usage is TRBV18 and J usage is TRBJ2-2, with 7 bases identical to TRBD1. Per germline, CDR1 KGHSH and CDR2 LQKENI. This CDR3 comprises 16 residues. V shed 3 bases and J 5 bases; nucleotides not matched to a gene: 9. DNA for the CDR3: TGTGCCAGCTCACCTAGACAGGGATTTGGGACCGGGGAGCTGTTTTTT. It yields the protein CASSPRQGFGTGELFF.

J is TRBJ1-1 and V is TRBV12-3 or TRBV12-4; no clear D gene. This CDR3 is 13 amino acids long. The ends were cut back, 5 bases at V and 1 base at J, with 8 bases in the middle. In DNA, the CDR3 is TGTGCCAGCAGTCGCACACCGAACACTGAAGCTTTCTTT. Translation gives CASSRTPNTEAFF.

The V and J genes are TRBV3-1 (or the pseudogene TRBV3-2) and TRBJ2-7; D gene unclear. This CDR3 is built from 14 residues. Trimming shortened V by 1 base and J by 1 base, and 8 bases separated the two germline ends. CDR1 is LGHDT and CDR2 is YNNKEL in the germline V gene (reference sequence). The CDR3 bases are TGTGCCAGCAGCCAAGTATGGCAGTCCTACGAGCAGTACTTC. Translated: CASSQVWQSYEQYF.

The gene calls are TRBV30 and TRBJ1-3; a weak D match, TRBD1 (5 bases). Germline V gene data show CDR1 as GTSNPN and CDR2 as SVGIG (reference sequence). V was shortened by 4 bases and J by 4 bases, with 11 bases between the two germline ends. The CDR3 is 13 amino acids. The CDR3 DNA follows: TGTGCCTGGACAGGGCTTACGGGAAACACCATATATTTT. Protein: CAWTGLTGNTIYF.

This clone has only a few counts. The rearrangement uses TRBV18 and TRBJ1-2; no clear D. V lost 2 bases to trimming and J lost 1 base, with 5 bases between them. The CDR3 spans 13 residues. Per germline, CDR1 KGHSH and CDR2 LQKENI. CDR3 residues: CASSPTDNYGYTF. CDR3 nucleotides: TGTGCCAGCTCACCAACAGATAACTATGGCTACACCTTC.

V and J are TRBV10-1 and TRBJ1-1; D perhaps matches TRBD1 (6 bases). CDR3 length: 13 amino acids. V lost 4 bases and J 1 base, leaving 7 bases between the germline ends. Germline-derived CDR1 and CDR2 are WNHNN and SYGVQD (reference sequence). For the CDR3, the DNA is TGCGCCAGCAGTGTAGGGGGGAACACTGAAGCTTTCTTT. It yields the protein CASSVGGNTEAFF.

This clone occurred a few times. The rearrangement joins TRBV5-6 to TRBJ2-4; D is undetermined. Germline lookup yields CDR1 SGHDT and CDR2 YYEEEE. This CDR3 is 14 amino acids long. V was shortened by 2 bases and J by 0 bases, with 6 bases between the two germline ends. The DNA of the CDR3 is TGTGCCAGCAGCTTACTAAAAGCCAAAAACATTCAGTACTTC. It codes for CASSLLKAKNIQYF.

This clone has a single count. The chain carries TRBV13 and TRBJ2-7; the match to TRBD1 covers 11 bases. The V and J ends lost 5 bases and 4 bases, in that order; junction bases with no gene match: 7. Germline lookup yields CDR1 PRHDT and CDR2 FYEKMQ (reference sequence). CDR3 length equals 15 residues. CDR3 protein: CASSPRTGGSYEQYF. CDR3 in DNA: TGTGCCAGCAGCCCAAGGACAGGGGGCTCGTACGAGCAGTACTTC.

The CDR3 loop is CASSLAGDSYEQYF. Written as DNA, the CDR3 is TGTGCCAGTAGTCTAGCGGGGGACTCCTACGAGCAGTACTTC. The rearrangement links TRBV19 to TRBJ2-7; 10 nucleotides line up with TRBD2. The V gene end was trimmed by 5 bases and the J gene end by 0 bases; junction bases not matched to a gene: 1. The germline V gene encodes CDR1 LNHDA and CDR2 SQIVND (reference sequence). The length of the CDR3 is 14 residues.

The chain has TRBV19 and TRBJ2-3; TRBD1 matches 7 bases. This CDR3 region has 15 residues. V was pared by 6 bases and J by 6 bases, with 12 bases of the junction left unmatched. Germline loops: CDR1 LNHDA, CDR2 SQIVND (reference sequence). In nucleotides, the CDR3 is TGTGCCAGTAGCAAACGCGACAGGGTGGGGGATACGCAGTATTTT. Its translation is CASSKRDRVGDTQYF.

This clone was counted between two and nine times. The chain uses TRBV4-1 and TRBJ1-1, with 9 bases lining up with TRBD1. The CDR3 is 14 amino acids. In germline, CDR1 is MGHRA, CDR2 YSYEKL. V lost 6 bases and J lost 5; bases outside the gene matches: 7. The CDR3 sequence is CASRRDREKTEAFF. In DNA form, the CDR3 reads TGCGCCAGCAGACGGGACAGGGAAAAGACTGAAGCTTTCTTT.

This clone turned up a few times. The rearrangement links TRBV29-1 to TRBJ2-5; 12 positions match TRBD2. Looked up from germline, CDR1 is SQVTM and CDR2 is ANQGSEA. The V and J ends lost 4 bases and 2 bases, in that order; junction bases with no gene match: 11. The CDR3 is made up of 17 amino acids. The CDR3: CSVVFWGTSGGQETQYF. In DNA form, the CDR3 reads TGCAGCGTTGTTTTCTGGGGAACTAGCGGGGGGCAAGAGACCCAGTACTTC.

As DNA, the CDR3 is TGCGCCAGCCGGGACAGGGCCTTCGGGCGGGATTCACCCCTCCACTTT. Amino acids: CASRDRAFGRDSPLHF. This chain connects TRBV5-1 to TRBJ1-6; the match to TRBD1 covers 9 bases. CDR1 SGHRS and CDR2 YFSETQ come from the germline V gene. Trimming took 7 bases from V and 8 from J; bases not matched to a gene: 13. This CDR3 is built from 16 residues.

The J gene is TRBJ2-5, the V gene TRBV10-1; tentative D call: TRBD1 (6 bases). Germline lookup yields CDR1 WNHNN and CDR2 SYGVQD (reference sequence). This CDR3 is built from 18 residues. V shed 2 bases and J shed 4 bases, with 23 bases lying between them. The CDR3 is CASSELTQGSRSRETQYF. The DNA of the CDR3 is TGCGCCAGCAGTGAGCTAACGCAGGGGTCTCGGAGTAGAGAGACCCAGTACTTC.

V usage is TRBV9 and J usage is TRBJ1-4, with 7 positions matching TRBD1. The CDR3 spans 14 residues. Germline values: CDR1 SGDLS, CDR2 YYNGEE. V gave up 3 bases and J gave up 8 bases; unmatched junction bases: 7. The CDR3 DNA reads TGTGCCAGCAGCGCCCGACAGGGTGGCGAAAAACTGTTTTTT. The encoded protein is CASSARQGGEKLFF.

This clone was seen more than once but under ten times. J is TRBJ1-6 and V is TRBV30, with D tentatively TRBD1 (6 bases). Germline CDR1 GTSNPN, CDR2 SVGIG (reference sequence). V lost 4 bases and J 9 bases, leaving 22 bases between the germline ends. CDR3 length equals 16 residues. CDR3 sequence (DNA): TGTGCCTGGACTCAGGGCCAGGGGATAAATGGTTCACCCCTCCACTTT. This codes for CAWTQGQGINGSPLHF. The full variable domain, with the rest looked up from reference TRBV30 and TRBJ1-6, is SQTIHQWPATLVQPVGSPLSLECTVEGTSNPNLYWYRQAAGRGLQLLFYSVGIGQISSEVPQNLSASRPQDRQFILSSKKLLLSDSGFYLCAWTQGQGINGSPLHFGNGTRLTVT.